Sequencing of this T cell receptor beta chain was carried out in a study of beta chain features in type 1 diabetes (dated by TCRdb to 2016 to 2019). Concerning the study at large: Patients and healthy donors did not differ in mean age, gender distribution, total cell number or subset yield. A total of approximately 100 million sorted cells were examined across all samples, and the number of cells per subset was strongly correlated with RNA yield. In the study, TCRB repertoires of sorted circulating CD4+ T cell subsets from recently diagnosed type 1 diabetes patients were compared with those of matched healthy donors. Regulatory and stem cell-like memory subsets were obtained from only 8 patients and roughly 8 healthy donors, while naive and central memory subsets were obtained from all 30 or so donors.

From each donor, a single peripheral blood sample of approximately 0.11 L on average was drawn into heparinised tubes. Naive, central memory, regulatory and stem cell-like memory CD4+ T cells were sorted on a BD FACSAria II using a panel including CD45RO, CCR7, CD25, CD127, CD95 and CD27. Purity was above 95% for every sorted population. Right away, PBMCs were isolated by Lymphoprep density gradient centrifugation and were stained directly, with no culture step. So that batch effects would be minimized, each experiment stained and sorted samples in pairs, pairing one healthy donor with one patient. Beyond this particular receptor, the publication reports: At VDJ recombination sites, patients with type 1 diabetes made fewer insertions and deleted more nucleotides, a pattern implying thymic rearrangement abnormalities. Because cDNA rather than genomic DNA was sequenced, highly expressing activated cells could have been over-represented, although no difference in activation and CD3 levels was found between groups. PCR may preferentially amplify shorter templates, but because patient and control samples were amplified and corrected together, any resulting skew would affect both groups equally. Only small numbers of individuals were included in the HLA sub-analyses, which left unresolved whether HLA type had any influence on TCRB rearrangement. Naive, central memory and regulatory TCRB repertoires appeared to be more similar among patients than among healthy donors. A moderate but significant shortening of TCRB CDR3 length was observed in type 1 diabetes patients in all four CD4+ subsets.

This clone was observed a few times. What this receptor recognizes is not known. The sample holds no much larger clone one base away, and base qualities are not on file. V and J lose 6 bases and 3 bases, and a span of 14 bases separates them. Reading from cysteine to phenylalanine, the CDR3 counts 14 amino acids. Of all the DNA, just the CDR3 is kept, 42 bases in frame from base 1. The germline V gene sets CDR1 to SNHLY and CDR2 to FYNNEI. The entire amount of isolated RNA was reverse transcribed using the High Capacity cDNA Reverse Transcription Kit, so the sequenced TCRB transcripts were expressed ones. Deep immunoSEQ sequencing was performed on naive, central memory and regulatory T cell samples, with an average of roughly 4 million total reads per sample. Sorted cells were lysed in RLT buffer and RNA was extracted with DNase-treated RNeasy Micro or Mini kits, depending on cell number. To prevent cross-contamination, every cell subset was processed on its own, while patient and healthy donor samples were processed together. The immunoSEQ multiplex PCR was used to amplify TCRB sequences from cDNA, generating 87-bp fragments that spanned the CDR3 region. Sequencing of the amplicons was performed on the Illumina HiSeq platform. The paper's processing steps were these. PCR bias was corrected computationally using synthetic template baselines, and reads within Hamming distance 2 were collapsed, with unmergeable singletons discarded. By aligning reads against IMGT, V, D and J genes, CDR3 length, and insertions or deletions at six rearrangement sites were assigned. Clonotype counts were normalized to sorted cell number within each subset before computing true diversity and Gini coefficients with the tcR R package. The overlap coefficient, calculated on TCRB nucleotide sequences, was used to quantify repertoire sharing. Out-of-frame TCRB sequences from naive cells were analyzed to stand in for the pre-selection repertoire. The immuneACCESS repertoire file appears here via TCRdb, limited to in-frame rearrangements. These files lack a portion of the clones; in checked studies, under half of the deficit traces to unresolved V genes, and the cause of the others is not known. D and trimming come from the DNA, and the V and J calls and clone size come from that table. The sample yields 900,000 or so clones; roughly 15% were counted once. 0.02% to 0.03% of the sample goes to the ten largest clones.

Sequenced input: naive CD4+ T cells from blood. The cell subset or site label, as the study defines it: true naive CD4+ T cells. This chain joins TRBV2 to TRBJ1-2, with no confident D gene call. The sequence was obtained from a woman between 18 and 29 years old in good health. The CDR3 protein sequence reads: CASRHIQRYYGYTF. The sequence in DNA is TGTGCCAGCAGGCACATTCAGCGCTACTATGGCTACACCTTC.